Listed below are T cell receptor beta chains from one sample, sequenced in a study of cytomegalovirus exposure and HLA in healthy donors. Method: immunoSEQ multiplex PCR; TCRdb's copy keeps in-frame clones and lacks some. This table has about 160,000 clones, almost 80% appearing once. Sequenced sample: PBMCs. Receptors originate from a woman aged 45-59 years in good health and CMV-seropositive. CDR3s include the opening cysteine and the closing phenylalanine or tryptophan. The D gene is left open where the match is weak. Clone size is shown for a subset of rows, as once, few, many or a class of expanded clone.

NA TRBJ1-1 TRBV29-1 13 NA TGCAGCGTTTTAGGGAGAATGAACACTGAAGCTTTCTTT CSVLGRMNTEAFF
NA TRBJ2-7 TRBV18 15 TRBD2 TGTGCCAGCTCACCAGGTAGCGGGAGCCCCTACGAGCAGTACTTC CASSPGSGSPYEQYF
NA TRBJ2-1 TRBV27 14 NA TGTGCCAGCAGTTTAATGGGGACTTACAATGAGCAGTTCTTC CASSLMGTYNEQFF
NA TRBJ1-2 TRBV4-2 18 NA TGTGCCAGCAGCCAAGGGTCGGTTGGGGTGGGAGCTAACTATGGCTACACCTTC CASSQGSVGVGANYGYTF
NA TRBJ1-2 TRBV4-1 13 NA TGCGCCAGCAGCCAAGGGGCAGGGGATGGCTACACCTTC CASSQGAGDGYTF
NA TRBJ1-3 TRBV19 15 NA TGTGCCAGTAGTATCGAAGGGGGAACGGGAAACACCATATATTTT CASSIEGGTGNTIYF
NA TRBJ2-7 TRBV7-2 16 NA TGTGCCAGCAGCTCAAGTGGGGGACACTCCTCTTACGAGCAGTACTTC CASSSSGGHSSYEQYF
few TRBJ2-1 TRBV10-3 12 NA TGTGCCATCAAACTTGACTCGAATGAGCAGTTCTTC CAIKLDSNEQFF
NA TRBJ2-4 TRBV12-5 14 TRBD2 TGTGCTAGCCATTCTCGGGGGGTCAAAAACATTCAGTACTTC CASHSRGVKNIQYF
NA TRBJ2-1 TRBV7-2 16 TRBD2 TGTGCCAGCAGCTTATTTGGGACTAGCCTTTCCAATGAGCAGTTCTTC CASSLFGTSLSNEQFF
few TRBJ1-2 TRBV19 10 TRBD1 TGTGCCAGTGGGACAGATGGCTACACCTTC CASGTDGYTF
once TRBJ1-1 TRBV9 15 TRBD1 TGTGCCAGCAGCGCCCTGGGACAGGGGAACACTGAAGCTTTCTTT CASSALGQGNTEAFF
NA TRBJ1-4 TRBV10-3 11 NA TGTGCCATCAGCGCGGGGGAGAAACTGTTTTTT CAISAGEKLFF
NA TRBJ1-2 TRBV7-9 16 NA TGTGCCAGCACCCGCACGGATGGAGGGCCCAACTATGGCTACACCTTC CASTRTDGGPNYGYTF
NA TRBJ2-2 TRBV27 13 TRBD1 TGTGCTACGAGGGGGCAGGGCACCGGGGAGCTGTTTTTT CATRGQGTGELFF
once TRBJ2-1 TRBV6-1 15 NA TGTGCCAGCAGTGTGGGCAGTCCGGCCTACAATGAGCAGTTCTTC CASSVGSPAYNEQFF
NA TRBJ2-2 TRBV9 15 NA TGTGCCAGCAGCTTTTTTGCGGAGTCCGCCGGGGAGCTGTTTTTT CASSFFAESAGELFF
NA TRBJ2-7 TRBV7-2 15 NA TGTGCCAGCAGCTTGAGAGAGATCCTCCTAAACGAGCAGTACTTC CASSLREILLNEQYF
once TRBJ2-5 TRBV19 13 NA TGTGCCAGTAGTATCGGTGCACAAGAGACCCAGTACTTC CASSIGAQETQYF
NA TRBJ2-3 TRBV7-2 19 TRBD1 TGTGCCAGCAGCTTTCTCGGGACGACAGGGGGCGCCAGCACAGATACGCAGTATTTT CASSFLGTTGGASTDTQYF
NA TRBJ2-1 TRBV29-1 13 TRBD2 TGCAGCGTTGACAGCGGGAGTCGGGGTGAGCAGTTCTTC CSVDSGSRGEQFF
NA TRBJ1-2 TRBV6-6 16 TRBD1 TGTGCCAGCAGTTACTCGAGTACAGGGGCTACGGTAGGCTACACCTTC CASSYSSTGATVGYTF
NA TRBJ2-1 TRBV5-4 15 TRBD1 TGTGCCACCCAGGGGAACGGACAGGGTTTTAGTGAGCAGTTCTTC CATQGNGQGFSEQFF
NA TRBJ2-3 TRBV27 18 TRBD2 TGTGCCAGCAGTCCCTCCGGACTAGCGGGGGGGCCGCTAGATACGCAGTATTTT CASSPSGLAGGPLDTQYF
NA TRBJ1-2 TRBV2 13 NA TGTGCCAGCACTGAAGAGCACGGAGGGGGCTACACCTTC CASTEEHGGGYTF
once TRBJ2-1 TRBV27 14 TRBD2 TGTGCCAGCAGTAGGCTAGCGGGAGTTAATGAGCAGTTCTTC CASSRLAGVNEQFF
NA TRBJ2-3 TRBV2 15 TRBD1 TGTGCCAGCACCCTAGACAGGGGCGGGATAGATACGCAGTATTTT CASTLDRGGIDTQYF
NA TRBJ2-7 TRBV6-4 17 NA TGTGCCAGCAGTGAGCGGTCGTGGGAGGAACGATGGGACGAGCAGTACTTC CASSERSWEERWDEQYF
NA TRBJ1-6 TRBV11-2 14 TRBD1 TGTGCCAGCAGCCTGGGACAGCTTAATTCACCCCTCCACTTT CASSLGQLNSPLHF
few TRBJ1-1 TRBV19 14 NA TGTGCCAGTAGTAGGCCCGAGGGTGGAACTGAAGCTTTCTTT CASSRPEGGTEAFF
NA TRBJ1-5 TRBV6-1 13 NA TGTGCCAGCAGCCGCGAGGGCAATCAGCCCCAGCATTTT CASSREGNQPQHF
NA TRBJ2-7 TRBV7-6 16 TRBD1 TGTGCCAGCAGCTTAGATCTGGGACAGGGTTTTACCGAGCAGTACTTC CASSLDLGQGFTEQYF
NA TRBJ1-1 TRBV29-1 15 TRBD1 TGCAGCGTGGATAGACAGGGGCTAATGAACACTGAAGCTTTCTTT CSVDRQGLMNTEAFF
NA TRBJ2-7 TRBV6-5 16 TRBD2 TGTGCCAGCAGTTACTTCGCTAGCGGGACCAGCTACGAGCAGTACTTC CASSYFASGTSYEQYF
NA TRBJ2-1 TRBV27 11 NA TGTGCCGGCTTGAGAACAGATGAGCAGTTCTTC CAGLRTDEQFF
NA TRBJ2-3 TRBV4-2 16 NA TGTGCCAGCAGCCAAGACGGGAGCGGGCTGGCAGATACGCAGTATTTT CASSQDGSGLADTQYF
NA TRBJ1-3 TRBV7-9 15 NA TGTGCCAGCAGCTCGATACGGGGAATTGGAAACACCATATATTTT CASSSIRGIGNTIYF
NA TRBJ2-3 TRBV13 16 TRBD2 TGTGCCAGCAGCCGCTTCGGACTAGCGGTCCCTGATACGCAGTATTTT CASSRFGLAVPDTQYF
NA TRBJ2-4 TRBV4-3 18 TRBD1 TGCGCCAGCAGCCAAGTAGGAGGACAGGGGAGAGCCAAAAACATTCAGTACTTC CASSQVGGQGRAKNIQYF
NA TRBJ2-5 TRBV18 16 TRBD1 TGTGCCAGCTCACCATACTGGGGACAGGGGAGAAGGACCCAGTACTTC CASSPYWGQGRRTQYF